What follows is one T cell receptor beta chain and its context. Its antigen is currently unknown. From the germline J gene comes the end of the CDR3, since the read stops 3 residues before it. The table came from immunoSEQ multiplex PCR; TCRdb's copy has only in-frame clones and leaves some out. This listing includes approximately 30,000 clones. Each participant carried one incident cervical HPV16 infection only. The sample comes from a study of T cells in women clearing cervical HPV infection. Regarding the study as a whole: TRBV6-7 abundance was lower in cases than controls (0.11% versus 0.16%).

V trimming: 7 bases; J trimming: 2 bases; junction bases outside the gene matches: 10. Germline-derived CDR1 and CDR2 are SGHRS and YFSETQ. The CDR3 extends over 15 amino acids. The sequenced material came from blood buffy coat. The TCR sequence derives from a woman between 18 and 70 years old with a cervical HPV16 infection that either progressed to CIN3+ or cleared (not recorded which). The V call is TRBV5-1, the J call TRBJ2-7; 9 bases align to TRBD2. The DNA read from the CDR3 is TGCGCCAGCGCACCTATAGCGGGGGTGACCTACGAG. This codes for CASAPIAGVTYE. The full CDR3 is CASAPIAGVTYEQYF.